In this sample, the clone carrying this TCR beta chain turned up a few times. Its target is not known. Each CDR3 protein is one row after TCRdb ran MiXCR on the RACE reads. The sample includes around 110,000 distinct CDR3 sequences, 9.5% to 13% of them seen just once. The CDR3 extends over 15 amino acids. Trimming cost V 3 bases and J 8 bases; bases outside gene matches: 8. The data were obtained in a study of human T cells and chemical hapten exposure. Study at large: Patch tests delivered 0.01% DPC to the upper back and were evaluated at 6 days.

Study results and limitations: Donor immune responses may differ from healthy people's, since all donors had alopecia. Patch test score was positively correlated with the counts of PT1 expanded TCRs.

The time point was: patch test 1, 2 weeks after DPC sensitization. Described treatment: therapeutic diphenylcyclopropenone sensitization with weekly scalp DPC. RNA extraction used unfractionated whole blood as the source of total RNA. The rearrangement links TRBV12-3 or TRBV12-4 to TRBJ2-2; 8 nucleotides agree with TRBD1. The sequences come from whole blood, collected in connection with sensitization to the hapten diphenylcyclopropenone (DPC). The sequence came from a woman between 45 and 65 years old with alopecia areata. Some clones in this sample may be carry-over from other donors' samples. CDR3 region: CASSFSQGAAGELFF. The CDR3 nucleotides are TGTGCCAGCAGTTTCTCCCAGGGGGCCGCGGGGGAGCTGTTTTTT.